This TCR beta chain originates from a study of OX40 agonist ivuxolimab in advanced cancers. Study context: The treatment was a fully human IgG2 OX40 agonist, ivuxolimab. Of the participants, under 50% had some prior anti-PD-1, anti-PD-L1 or anti-CTLA-4 therapy, which was allowed.

The CDR3 sequence is 14 residues long. J gave up 5 bases and V 5 bases, and 7 bases lay outside the gene matches. Per the germline V gene, CDR1 is SSHAT and CDR2 is FNYEAQ (reference sequence). The method was immunoSEQ multiplex PCR; TCRdb's version includes in-frame clones alone and lacks a portion of them. Here the sample spans roughly 130,000 clones, 80% to 95% being singletons. This clonotype originated in an adult with an advanced solid tumor such as melanoma, head and neck, liver or kidney cancer. The sequences come from CD4+ or CD8+ T cells sorted from blood, collected in a trial of the OX40 agonist ivuxolimab. The chain employs TRBV7-7 and TRBJ2-5; 8 bases are shared with TRBD2. In DNA form, the CDR3 reads TGTGCCAGCAGCCCCGGGACTAGAGGGGAGACCCAGTACTTC. This gives the protein CASSPGTRGETQYF.